A selection of T cell receptor beta chains follows, all from one sample in a study of metastatic and nonmetastatic thyroid tumors. MiXCR reprocessed the PCR reads for TCRdb. Among about 22,000 clones, around 20% were seen once, and the ten largest hold around 21%. Material: blood. These receptors were collected from a male donor with papillary thyroid cancer or a benign thyroid nodule (not recorded which). Some clones in this sample may be carry-over from other donors' samples. Each CDR3 is given with its conserved first and last residue. Each record gives: V gene, J gene, D gene, clone size, CDR3 protein, CDR3 DNA. The D gene is left open where the match is weak. For some rows the clone size is stated as once, few or many, or as a class when expanded; others skip it.

v_call: TRBV20-1; j_call: TRBJ2-3; d_call: TRBD2; clone_size: many; cdr3_aa: CSARDILQREGVDTQYF; cdr3_nt: TGCAGTGCTAGAGATATTCTCCAGCGGGAGGGGGTAGATACGCAGTATTTT
v_call: TRBV9; j_call: TRBJ2-1; d_call: .; clone_size: many; cdr3_aa: CASSARGSYNEQFF; cdr3_nt: TGTGCCAGCAGCGCCCGTGGAAGTTACAATGAGCAGTTCTTC
v_call: TRBV5-6; j_call: TRBJ2-1; d_call: .; clone_size: few; cdr3_aa: CASSLGGSYNEQFF; cdr3_nt: TGTGCCAGCAGCTTGGGGGGGTCCTACAATGAGCAGTTCTTC
v_call: TRBV7-2; j_call: TRBJ2-7; d_call: .; clone_size: many; cdr3_aa: CASSLADRPMFYEQYF; cdr3_nt: TGTGCCAGCAGCTTAGCCGACAGACCTATGTTCTACGAGCAGTACTTC
v_call: TRBV2; j_call: TRBJ2-3; d_call: .; clone_size: many; cdr3_aa: CASSEYFKAASTDTQYF; cdr3_nt: TGTGCCAGCAGTGAGTACTTTAAGGCAGCTAGCACAGATACGCAGTATTTT
v_call: TRBV5-1; j_call: TRBJ2-7; d_call: .; clone_size: many; cdr3_aa: CASSLSRTGGVQYF; cdr3_nt: TGCGCCAGCAGCTTGTCGCGGACTGGGGGTGTGCAGTACTTC
v_call: TRBV28; j_call: TRBJ2-7; d_call: .; clone_size: few; cdr3_aa: CSSSYTDEQYF; cdr3_nt: TGTTCCAGCAGTTATACAGACGAGCAGTACTTC
v_call: TRBV6-1; j_call: TRBJ1-6; d_call: .; clone_size: medium-sized; cdr3_aa: CASSEQQGASPLHF; cdr3_nt: TGTGCCAGCAGTGAACAACAGGGCGCTTCACCCCTCCACTTT
v_call: TRBV9; j_call: TRBJ1-2; d_call: .; clone_size: many; cdr3_aa: CASSRGQYGYTF; cdr3_nt: TGTGCCAGCAGCCGGGGGCAGTATGGCTACACCTTC
v_call: TRBV2; j_call: TRBJ2-7; d_call: .; clone_size: few; cdr3_aa: CASSESRGFGEQYF; cdr3_nt: TGTGCCAGCAGTGAGAGCAGGGGATTCGGCGAGCAGTACTTC
v_call: TRBV15; j_call: TRBJ2-7; d_call: .; clone_size: many; cdr3_aa: CATSREGADTSYEQYF; cdr3_nt: TGTGCCACCAGCAGAGAAGGGGCGGACACCTCCTACGAGCAGTACTTC
v_call: TRBV4-1; j_call: TRBJ2-2; d_call: TRBD1; clone_size: .; cdr3_aa: CASNRQGERELFF; cdr3_nt: TGCGCCAGCAACCGACAGGGGGAAAGGGAGCTGTTTTTT
v_call: TRBV5-1; j_call: TRBJ2-1; d_call: .; clone_size: many; cdr3_aa: CASSLTGVSYNEQFF; cdr3_nt: TGCGCCAGCAGCCTAACCGGGGTTTCATACAATGAGCAGTTCTTC
v_call: TRBV6-4; j_call: TRBJ1-1; d_call: .; clone_size: many; cdr3_aa: CASSSERNTEAFF; cdr3_nt: TGTGCCAGCAGTAGTGAGAGGAACACTGAAGCTTTCTTT
v_call: TRBV7-8; j_call: TRBJ2-4; d_call: .; clone_size: many; cdr3_aa: CASSSNPIQYF; cdr3_nt: TGTGCCAGCAGCTCTAACCCCATTCAGTACTTC
v_call: TRBV5-5; j_call: TRBJ2-7; d_call: TRBD2; clone_size: many; cdr3_aa: CASSWRAGGYEQYF; cdr3_nt: TGTGCCAGCAGCTGGAGAGCGGGAGGGTACGAGCAGTACTTC
v_call: TRBV12-3/TRBV12-4; j_call: TRBJ2-1; d_call: .; clone_size: many; cdr3_aa: CASSFELSYNEQFF; cdr3_nt: TGTGCCAGCAGTTTCGAGCTCTCCTACAATGAGCAGTTCTTC
v_call: TRBV24-1; j_call: TRBJ2-4; d_call: .; clone_size: many; cdr3_aa: CATSDLLDTQYF; cdr3_nt: TGTGCCACCAGTGATTTGTTGGATACTCAGTACTTC
v_call: TRBV4-2; j_call: TRBJ2-3; d_call: TRBD2; clone_size: .; cdr3_aa: CASSLYSGRAADTQYF; cdr3_nt: TGTGCCAGCAGCCTCTATAGCGGGAGGGCCGCAGATACGCAGTATTTT
v_call: TRBV9; j_call: TRBJ1-4; d_call: .; clone_size: many; cdr3_aa: CASSSISGEKLFF; cdr3_nt: TGTGCCAGCAGCTCAATATCGGGGGAAAAACTGTTTTTT
v_call: TRBV30; j_call: TRBJ2-2; d_call: TRBD2; clone_size: .; cdr3_aa: CAWNRGLAGVGELFF; cdr3_nt: TGTGCCTGGAATAGAGGACTAGCGGGAGTCGGGGAGCTGTTTTTT
v_call: TRBV20-1; j_call: TRBJ1-6; d_call: TRBD1; clone_size: many; cdr3_aa: CSARAGQSLFNSPLHF; cdr3_nt: TGCAGTGCTAGAGCGGGACAGAGTCTATTTAATTCACCCCTCCACTTT
v_call: TRBV27; j_call: TRBJ2-3; d_call: .; clone_size: few; cdr3_aa: CASSFRLLREITDTQYF; cdr3_nt: TGTGCCAGCAGCTTCCGTCTTCTGCGGGAAATCACAGATACGCAGTATTTT
v_call: TRBV14; j_call: TRBJ1-4; d_call: .; clone_size: .; cdr3_aa: CASSQDRGKLFF; cdr3_nt: TGTGCCAGCAGCCAAGATCGGGGAAAACTGTTTTTT
v_call: TRBV5-1; j_call: TRBJ1-2; d_call: .; clone_size: many; cdr3_aa: CASSLAERVGGYTF; cdr3_nt: TGCGCCAGCAGCTTGGCCGAAAGGGTCGGTGGCTACACCTTC
v_call: TRBV6-1; j_call: TRBJ1-3; d_call: .; clone_size: .; cdr3_aa: CASSAHGSGNTIYF; cdr3_nt: TGTGCCAGCAGTGCCCACGGTTCGGGAAACACCATATATTTT
v_call: TRBV5-8; j_call: TRBJ2-3; d_call: TRBD1; clone_size: .; cdr3_aa: CASSLAGGASTQYF; cdr3_nt: TGTGCCAGCAGCTTGGCAGGGGGCGCATCGACGCAGTATTTT
v_call: TRBV5-1; j_call: TRBJ2-7; d_call: .; clone_size: many; cdr3_aa: CASSLELGYEQYF; cdr3_nt: TGCGCCAGCAGCTTGGAGTTGGGCTACGAGCAGTACTTC
v_call: TRBV11-1; j_call: TRBJ2-1; d_call: TRBD1; clone_size: .; cdr3_aa: CASSFGQGFSYNEQFF; cdr3_nt: TGTGCCAGCAGCTTCGGACAGGGGTTCTCCTACAATGAGCAGTTCTTC
v_call: TRBV12-3/TRBV12-4; j_call: TRBJ1-2; d_call: .; clone_size: medium-sized; cdr3_aa: CASTRSGLDYGYTF; cdr3_nt: TGTGCCAGCACCAGATCGGGATTGGACTATGGCTACACCTTC
v_call: TRBV3-1; j_call: TRBJ2-7; d_call: .; clone_size: many; cdr3_aa: CASSPLTTSYEQYF; cdr3_nt: TGTGCCAGCAGCCCTTTGACTACTTCCTACGAGCAGTACTTC
v_call: TRBV6-1; j_call: TRBJ1-5; d_call: TRBD1; clone_size: many; cdr3_aa: CASSRTGGNSNQPQHF; cdr3_nt: TGTGCCAGCAGTCGGACAGGGGGTAATAGCAATCAGCCCCAGCATTTT
v_call: TRBV11-2; j_call: TRBJ2-2; d_call: TRBD2; clone_size: .; cdr3_aa: CASSPEWEGNTGELFF; cdr3_nt: TGTGCCAGCAGCCCCGAGTGGGAGGGGAACACCGGGGAGCTGTTTTTT
v_call: TRBV6-2/TRBV6-3; j_call: TRBJ2-5; d_call: TRBD1; clone_size: many; cdr3_aa: CASSSKRQGGETQYF; cdr3_nt: TGTGCCAGCAGTTCGAAGCGACAGGGGGGAGAGACCCAGTACTTC
v_call: TRBV29-1; j_call: TRBJ1-2; d_call: .; clone_size: many; cdr3_aa: CSVEASNYGYTF; cdr3_nt: TGCAGCGTTGAGGCGTCTAACTATGGCTACACCTTC
v_call: TRBV14; j_call: TRBJ2-1; d_call: .; clone_size: many; cdr3_aa: CASSQELGGEQFF; cdr3_nt: TGTGCCAGCAGCCAAGAGCTTGGAGGGGAGCAGTTCTTC
v_call: TRBV4-1; j_call: TRBJ1-5; d_call: TRBD1; clone_size: many; cdr3_aa: CASSQDHIPGQGNQPQHF; cdr3_nt: TGCGCCAGCAGCCAGGACCACATCCCGGGACAGGGGAATCAGCCCCAGCATTTT
v_call: TRBV6-1; j_call: TRBJ2-7; d_call: .; clone_size: few; cdr3_aa: CASSELTRNYEQYF; cdr3_nt: TGTGCCAGCAGTGAACTCACAAGAAACTACGAGCAGTACTTC
v_call: TRBV7-8; j_call: TRBJ2-3; d_call: TRBD2; clone_size: many; cdr3_aa: CASSLGDYDTDTQYF; cdr3_nt: TGTGCCAGCAGCTTAGGGGACTACGACACAGATACGCAGTATTTT
v_call: TRBV19; j_call: TRBJ1-1; d_call: .; clone_size: many; cdr3_aa: CASSAGHRNTEAFF; cdr3_nt: TGTGCCAGTAGTGCGGGACACCGGAACACTGAAGCTTTCTTT
v_call: TRBV6-6; j_call: TRBJ2-1; d_call: TRBD2; clone_size: .; cdr3_aa: CASSYSTGRANEQFF; cdr3_nt: TGTGCCAGCAGTTACTCTACCGGGAGGGCAAATGAGCAGTTCTTC
v_call: TRBV4-1; j_call: TRBJ1-5; d_call: .; clone_size: many; cdr3_aa: CASSQDQGTQPQHF; cdr3_nt: TGCGCCAGCAGCCAAGATCAGGGAACTCAGCCCCAGCATTTT
v_call: TRBV28; j_call: TRBJ2-5; d_call: .; clone_size: many; cdr3_aa: CASSPGEGQAETQYF; cdr3_nt: TGTGCCAGCAGCCCCGGGGAGGGACAGGCAGAGACCCAGTACTTC
v_call: TRBV28; j_call: TRBJ2-7; d_call: TRBD2; clone_size: .; cdr3_aa: CASSSTSGQYF; cdr3_nt: TGTGCCAGCAGTTCGACTAGCGGTCAGTACTTC
v_call: TRBV5-1; j_call: TRBJ2-2; d_call: TRBD2; clone_size: many; cdr3_aa: CASKTSGTTGELFF; cdr3_nt: TGCGCCAGCAAGACTAGCGGGACGACCGGGGAGCTGTTTTTT
v_call: TRBV6-1; j_call: TRBJ2-3; d_call: TRBD2; clone_size: .; cdr3_aa: CASSGLAGAADTQYF; cdr3_nt: TGTGCCAGCAGTGGGCTAGCGGGAGCGGCAGATACGCAGTATTTT
v_call: TRBV11-2; j_call: TRBJ2-7; d_call: TRBD1; clone_size: .; cdr3_aa: CASTPWTGGTYEQYF; cdr3_nt: TGTGCCAGCACGCCTTGGACAGGGGGAACCTACGAGCAGTACTTC
v_call: TRBV6-1; j_call: TRBJ2-7; d_call: TRBD1; clone_size: .; cdr3_aa: CASSGGQGLSEQYF; cdr3_nt: TGTGCCAGCAGTGGGGGACAGGGACTCAGCGAGCAGTACTTC
v_call: TRBV27; j_call: TRBJ2-1; d_call: TRBD1; clone_size: .; cdr3_aa: CASRKRDSYNEQFF; cdr3_nt: TGTGCCAGCAGGAAACGGGACAGCTACAATGAGCAGTTCTTC
v_call: TRBV12-3/TRBV12-4; j_call: TRBJ1-2; d_call: .; clone_size: few; cdr3_aa: CASSYDGQSGYTF; cdr3_nt: TGTGCCAGCAGTTATGACGGGCAAAGTGGCTACACCTTC
v_call: TRBV7-2; j_call: TRBJ2-7; d_call: TRBD1; clone_size: .; cdr3_aa: CASSVRDRGIYEQYF; cdr3_nt: TGTGCCAGCAGCGTCCGGGACAGGGGCATCTACGAGCAGTACTTC
v_call: TRBV20-1; j_call: TRBJ2-7; d_call: TRBD1; clone_size: .; cdr3_aa: CSAWDSLSYEQYF; cdr3_nt: TGCAGTGCTTGGGACAGCCTCTCCTACGAGCAGTACTTC
v_call: TRBV30; j_call: TRBJ1-1; d_call: .; clone_size: .; cdr3_aa: CAWAYRPAMNTEAFF; cdr3_nt: TGTGCCTGGGCGTATCGACCGGCCATGAACACTGAAGCTTTCTTT
v_call: TRBV18; j_call: TRBJ2-7; d_call: TRBD2; clone_size: medium-sized; cdr3_aa: CASSNSGTKNYEQYF; cdr3_nt: TGTGCCAGCTCAAACTCCGGGACTAAAAACTACGAGCAGTACTTC
v_call: TRBV30; j_call: TRBJ1-5; d_call: .; clone_size: .; cdr3_aa: CAWTPRGGDNQPQHF; cdr3_nt: TGTGCCTGGACCCCTAGGGGCGGGGACAATCAGCCCCAGCATTTT
v_call: TRBV12-3/TRBV12-4; j_call: TRBJ2-1; d_call: .; clone_size: many; cdr3_aa: CASSSGLYEQFF; cdr3_nt: TGTGCCAGCAGTTCAGGGCTCTATGAGCAGTTCTTC